This T cell receptor beta chain originates from a study of identical twins. General observations from the study: For out-of-frame alpha sequences shared by twins, low generation probability was in excess. While abundant cord blood beta clonotypes carried fewer insertions, memory repertoires showed no such pattern.

Each CDR3 protein is one row after TCRdb ran MiXCR on the 5' RACE reads. This sample has around 220,000 distinct CDR3 sequences, with roughly an eighth found just once. There are 14 residues in the CDR3. The germline V gene has CDR1 DFQATT and CDR2 SNEGSKA (reference sequence). Trimming removed 2 bases at V and 2 bases at J, with 11 bases between. The sample holds many counts of this clonotype. Its antigen is unknown. This sequence was found in a woman younger than 35 in good health. Material: memory (CD45RO+) T cells sorted from blood. V gene TRBV20-1 combines with J gene TRBJ2-3, with D tentatively TRBD2 (6 bases). The CDR3 DNA follows: TGCAGTGCTAGATTGGGGGGATACACAGATACGCAGTATTTT. This codes for CSARLGGYTDTQYF.